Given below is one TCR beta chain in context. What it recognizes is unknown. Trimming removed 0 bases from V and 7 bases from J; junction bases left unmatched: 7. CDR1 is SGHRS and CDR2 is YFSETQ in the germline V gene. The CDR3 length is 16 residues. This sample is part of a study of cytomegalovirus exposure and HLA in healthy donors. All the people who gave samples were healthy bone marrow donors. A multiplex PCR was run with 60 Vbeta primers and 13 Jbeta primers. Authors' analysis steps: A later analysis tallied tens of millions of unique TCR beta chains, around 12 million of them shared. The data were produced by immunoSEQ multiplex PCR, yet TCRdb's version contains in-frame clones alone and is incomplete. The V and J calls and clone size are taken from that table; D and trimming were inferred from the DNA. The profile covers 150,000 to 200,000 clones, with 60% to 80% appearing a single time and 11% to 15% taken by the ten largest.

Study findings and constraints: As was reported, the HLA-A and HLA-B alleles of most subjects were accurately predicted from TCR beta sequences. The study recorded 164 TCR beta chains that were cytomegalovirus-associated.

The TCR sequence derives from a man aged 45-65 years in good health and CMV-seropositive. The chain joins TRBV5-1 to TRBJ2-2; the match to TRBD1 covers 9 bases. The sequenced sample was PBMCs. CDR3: CASSLDTGGKGGELFF. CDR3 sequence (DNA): TGCGCCAGCAGCTTGGATACAGGGGGCAAGGGCGGGGAGCTGTTTTTT.